The 28 T cell receptor beta chains listed next were all sequenced from one sample in a study of a mutant IDH1 vaccine in newly diagnosed glioma (TCRdb year 2021). Explained via the paper, the time point label denotes: week 35, safety follow-up. Each vaccine dose was 300 ug of a 20-mer mutant IDH1 peptide in Montanide, given subcutaneously with topical imiquimod. The antigens for these receptors are not known. The library was produced with the immunoSEQ multiplex PCR assay. TCRdb took this table from immuneACCESS and kept in-frame rearrangements with V and J called. Such tables lack part of the clones; where checked against another copy, unresolved V genes explain under half of the gap, and the rest is unexplained. This sample is represented by around 29,000 clones; about four fifths of them were singletons. Of the sample, more than 6.5% falls within the top ten clones. This specimen consisted of PBMCs, obtained from a glioma patient whose treatment included an IDH1 peptide vaccine. These receptors originate from a man in his fifties or sixties with glioma.

This clone was found once. The CDR3 nucleotides are TGTGCCAGCTCACCAACTAGCGTAATCTCCTACGAGCAGTACTTC. Its translation is CASSPTSVISYEQYF. The chain joins TRBV18 to TRBJ2-7; 7 bases are a match to TRBD2. The CDR3 totals 15 residues. Trimming at V came to 2 bases and at J to 0 bases, leaving 4 bases not matched to a gene. CDR1 and CDR2 (germline): KGHSH, LQKENI.

The chain uses TRBV7-8 and TRBJ2-7; 14 bases map to TRBD2. CDR1 and CDR2 from the germline V gene are SGHVS and FQNEAQ. The CDR3 consists of 15 residues. The trim removed 4 bases at V and 4 bases at J, leaving 3 bases unmatched. As DNA, the CDR3 is TGTGCCAGCAGCTCAGGGACTAGCGGGAGTTACGAGCAGTACTTC. Translating it yields CASSSGTSGSYEQYF.

The chain joins TRBV6-1 to TRBJ2-2, with TRBD2 as a possible D gene (6 bases). Germline V gene sequence: CDR1 MNHNS, CDR2 SASEGT. The ends were cut back, 6 bases at V and 4 bases at J, with 15 bases in the middle. This CDR3 is 15 amino acids long. This CDR3 is CASSAGTWGTGELFF. In DNA form, the CDR3 reads TGTGCCAGCAGCGCCGGGACTTGGGGCACCGGGGAGCTGTTTTTT.

This clone was picked up a small number of times. V usage is TRBV15 and J usage is TRBJ2-1; 8 bases agree with TRBD2. The trim removed 1 base at V and 9 bases at J, leaving 5 bases unmatched. The CDR3 is 14 residues long. CDR1 and CDR2 (germline): LNHNV, YYDKDF (reference sequence). CDR3 DNA sequence: TGTGCCACCAGCAGAGCTGCTGCGGGAGGTGAGCAGTTCTTC. This codes for CATSRAAAGGEQFF.

V is TRBV5-1 and J is TRBJ1-2; TRBD1 matches at 7 bases. The junction had 10 bases not matched to a gene; V was cut back by 0 bases and J by 8 bases. The CDR3 has 15 residues. Germline V lookup: CDR1 SGHRS, CDR2 YFSETQ. Here the CDR3 reads CASSLAGSGGEGYTF. For the CDR3, the DNA is TGCGCCAGCAGCTTGGCCGGTTCAGGGGGAGAGGGCTACACCTTC.

CDR3 coding DNA: TGTGCCAGCAGCTTATACGCCCTATCTAACACCGGGGAGCTGTTTTTT. Translated, it gives CASSLYALSNTGELFF. The chain carries TRBV7-3 and TRBJ2-2; D is unresolved. Per the germline V gene, CDR1 is SGHTA and CDR2 is FQGTGA. Trimming removed 2 bases from V and 2 bases from J, with 12 bases in between. This CDR3 spans 16 amino acids. Complete variable domain (other parts from reference TRBV7-3 and TRBJ2-2): GAGVSQTPSNKVTEKGKYVELRCDPISGHTALYWYRQSLGQGPEFLIYFQGTGAADDSGLPNDRFFAVRPEGSVSTLKIQRTERGDSAVYLCASSLYALSNTGELFFGEGSRLTVL.

The chain couples TRBV25-1 to TRBJ2-7; TRBD1 matches at 11 bases. Trimming removed 4 bases from V and 6 bases from J; junction bases left unmatched: 5. CDR1 MGHDK and CDR2 SYGVNS come from the germline V gene. This CDR3 comprises 14 residues. CDR3 sequence (DNA): TGTGCCAGCAGTGCGTCCGGGACAGGGGGCGAGCAGTACTTC. Translation gives CASSASGTGGEQYF.

The V call is TRBV7-2, the J call TRBJ2-7; tentatively, D is TRBD1 (6 bases). Trimming left V 2 bases short and J 6 bases short, with 14 bases between. There are 14 residues in the CDR3. CDR1 SGHTA and CDR2 FQGNSA come from the germline V gene. The CDR3 region has the DNA TGTGCCAGCAGCTTACCTGGACAGAAGGTCGAGCAGTACTTC. This gives the protein CASSLPGQKVEQYF.

The CDR3 region is CASRTSWGTQYF. CDR3 nucleotides: TGTGCCAGCCGGACCTCATGGGGTACGCAGTATTTT. The chain combines TRBV5-5 with TRBJ2-3, with D unresolved. This CDR3 comprises 12 residues. Germline V gene sequence: CDR1 SGHKS, CDR2 YYEKEE (reference sequence). With 7 bases removed from V and 8 bases from J, the gap between germline ends came to 14 bases. Using reference TRBV5-5 and TRBJ2-3 for the parts outside the CDR3, the full variable domain is DAGVTQSPTHLIKTRGQQVTLRCSPISGHKSVSWYQQVLGQGPQFIFQYYEKEERGRGNFPDRFSARQFPNYSSELNVNALLLGDSALYLCASRTSWGTQYFGPGTRLTVL.

This chain joins TRBV4-1 and TRBJ1-2, with D possibly matching TRBD1 (5 bases). Germline loops: CDR1 MGHRA, CDR2 YSYEKL. The CDR3 length is 13 residues. Trimming took off 1 base at V and 6 bases at J, with 9 bases between the two ends. CDR3 residues: CASSQVGGNGYTF. The CDR3 DNA reads as TGCGCCAGCAGCCAAGTTGGGGGTAATGGCTACACCTTC.

V and J are TRBV19 and TRBJ2-5, with 9 positions matching TRBD2. The CDR3 loop spans 14 amino acids. The V and J ends lost 4 bases and 3 bases, in that order; junction bases with no gene match: 3. From germline, CDR1 is LNHDA and CDR2 SQIVND (reference sequence). CDR3 nucleotide sequence: TGTGCCAGTAGTAGACTAGCGGATAAAGAGACCCAGTACTTC. Amino acid sequence: CASSRLADKETQYF.

The rearrangement joins TRBV13 to TRBJ1-1; D gene ambiguous. Germline assignment: CDR1 PRHDT and CDR2 FYEKMQ (reference sequence). V was cut by 0 bases and J by 2 bases, with 7 bases left in between. The CDR3 extends over 14 amino acids. The CDR3 spells CASSLGVRNTEAFF. In DNA form, the CDR3 reads TGTGCCAGCAGCTTAGGGGTCAGAAACACTGAAGCTTTCTTT.

V gene TRBV5-1 combines with J gene TRBJ2-1; no clear D. Germline V CDR1 and CDR2: SGHRS, YFSETQ. This CDR3 is 15 amino acids long. V lost 0 bases to trimming and J lost 4 bases, with 11 bases between them. The CDR3 loop reads CASSLESVGYNEQFF. The CDR3 DNA reads as TGCGCCAGCAGCTTGGAGTCGGTGGGGTACAATGAGCAGTTCTTC.

The J gene is TRBJ1-3, the V gene TRBV5-1; no clear D gene. V lost 4 bases to trimming and J lost 4 bases, with 15 bases between them. The CDR3 length is 15 residues. Germline V gene data show CDR1 as SGHRS and CDR2 as YFSETQ. The CDR3 nucleotides read TGCGCCAGCAGCCCCACAGAATTCAGGGGAAACACCATATATTTT. Its translation: CASSPTEFRGNTIYF.

The V and J genes are TRBV4-1 and TRBJ2-1; D is perhaps TRBD2 (6 bases). CDR3 length equals 16 residues. In germline, CDR1 is MGHRA, CDR2 YSYEKL. V lost 1 base to trimming and J lost 1 base, with 11 bases between them. The CDR3 region has the DNA TGCGCCAGCAGCCAAGGTACAGGAGGGTCCTACAATGAGCAGTTCTTC. Its protein is CASSQGTGGSYNEQFF.

The chain has TRBV7-2 and TRBJ2-7; TRBD2 matches at 11 bases. Germline CDR1 reads SGHTA; CDR2 reads FQGNSA. V trimming: 5 bases; J trimming: 0 bases; junction bases outside the gene matches: 12. The CDR3 is made up of 18 amino acids. The CDR3 DNA follows: TGTGCCAGCAGCACCCCGAGGGAACTAGCGGGGGCCTCCTACGAGCAGTACTTC. It is translated as CASSTPRELAGASYEQYF. The whole variable domain, remainder taken from reference TRBV7-2 and TRBJ2-7, is GAGVSQSPSNKVTEKGKDVELRCDPISGHTALYWYRQSLGQGLEFLIYFQGNSAPDKSGLPSDRFSAERTGGSVSTLTIQRTQQEDSAVYLCASSTPRELAGASYEQYFGPGTRLTVT.

This chain connects TRBV21-1 to TRBJ2-7; the table's D call TRBD2 went unverified against the DNA. TRBV21-1 is annotated as a pseudogene. CDR3 length equals 18 residues. CDR3 residues: CASSNGSSGRRSSYEQYF. CDR3 sequence (DNA): TGTGCCAGCAGCAACGGTTCTAGCGGGAGAAGGAGCTCCTACGAGCAGTACTTC.

This sequence joins TRBV9 and TRBJ2-1; TRBD1 aligns across 8 bases. The CDR3 contains 15 residues. In germline, CDR1 is SGDLS, CDR2 YYNGEE. V lost 5 bases to trimming and J lost 7 bases; unmatched junction nucleotides: 11. CDR3 nucleotides: TGTGCCAGCAGTTCGAAGCAGGGGGCGGGTAATGAGCAGTTCTTC. Amino acids: CASSSKQGAGNEQFF.

This clone was detected only once. V gene TRBV11-3 combines with J gene TRBJ1-1; no clear D. CDR1 and CDR2 (germline): SGHNT, YENEEA. Trimming took 5 bases from V and 1 from J, leaving 8 bases between them. There are 13 residues in the CDR3. DNA for the CDR3: TGTGCCAGCAGCGAACAGCCGAACACTGAAGCTTTCTTT. Protein product: CASSEQPNTEAFF.

The gene calls are TRBV25-1 and TRBJ1-4, with 9 bases matching TRBD1. The CDR3 runs 13 residues. The V and J ends lost 8 bases and 4 bases, in that order; junction bases with no gene match: 2. Germline loops: CDR1 MGHDK, CDR2 SYGVNS. The DNA of the CDR3 is TGTGCCAGCCAGACAGGGGGTAATGAAAAACTGTTTTTT. Its translation is CASQTGGNEKLFF. Full variable domain (outside the CDR3, taken from reference TRBV25-1 and TRBJ1-4): EADIYQTPRYLVIGTGKKITLECSQTMGHDKMYWYQQDPGMELHLIHYSYGVNSTEKGDLSSESTVSRIRTEHFPLTLESARPSHTSQYLCASQTGGNEKLFFGSGTQLSVL.

In nucleotides, the CDR3 is TGTGCCAGCAGTGTCCAGCGGGGTGAAGAGACCCAGTACTTC. As protein: CASSVQRGEETQYF. V and J are TRBV6-1 and TRBJ2-5, with 7 bases aligning to TRBD2. V lost 4 bases and J lost 3; bases outside the gene matches: 5. The germline V gene encodes CDR1 MNHNS and CDR2 SASEGT. The CDR3 totals 14 residues.

The chain uses TRBV6-5 and TRBJ2-7; D unresolved. There are 14 residues in the CDR3. Trimming stripped 2 bases from V and 6 bases from J, with 14 bases between. Germline V CDR1 and CDR2: MNHEY, SVGAGI. CDR3 in DNA: TGTGCCAGCAGTTACGGTCTCATGGCCTCCGAGCAGTACTTC. Translation: CASSYGLMASEQYF.

The V call is TRBV7-8, the J call TRBJ2-3; D is unresolved. Germline CDR1 reads SGHVS; CDR2 reads FQNEAQ. The CDR3 spans 13 residues. The V and J ends lost 1 base and 3 bases respectively, with 5 bases between them. The CDR3 DNA sequence: TGTGCCAGCAGCTTAGGTGGAACAGATACGCAGTATTTT. Protein product: CASSLGGTDTQYF.

The sample holds a few counts of this clone. The V gene is TRBV27, the J gene TRBJ2-1; TRBD2 agrees at 12 bases. Germline V gene sequence: CDR1 MNHEY, CDR2 SMNVEV (reference sequence). V dropped 8 bases and J dropped 3; count of bases not matched to a gene: 5. The length of the CDR3 is 15 residues. CDR3 loop: CASLLAGGRYNEQFF. The CDR3 nucleotides are TGTGCCAGCCTACTAGCGGGAGGCCGCTACAATGAGCAGTTCTTC.

In its sample, this clone was seen a few times. The chain has TRBV30 and TRBJ1-5, with D maybe TRBD1 (6 bases). The CDR3 spans 13 residues. V shed 5 bases and J shed 4 bases, with 12 bases lying between them. CDR1 and CDR2 from the germline V gene are GTSNPN and SVGIG (reference sequence). The CDR3: CAWAKDRNQPQHF. In DNA, the CDR3 is TGTGCCTGGGCCAAGGACAGAAATCAGCCCCAGCATTTT.

The chain couples TRBV5-6 to TRBJ1-6; D may be TRBD1 (6 bases). The germline V gene encodes CDR1 SGHDT and CDR2 YYEEEE. CDR3 length: 12 residues. V was shortened by 0 bases and J by 15 bases, with 10 bases between the two germline ends. CDR3: CASSLVRGHLHF. Written as DNA, the CDR3 is TGTGCCAGCAGCTTGGTTCGGGGGCACCTCCACTTT.

This clone was found a few times. V and J are TRBV6-1 and TRBJ2-3, with TRBD2 identical over 7 bases. The CDR3 sequence is 16 residues long. Germline values: CDR1 MNHNS, CDR2 SASEGT. Germline trimming cut 4 bases from V and 0 bases from J; bases unmatched to any gene: 7. In DNA form, the CDR3 reads TGTGCCAGCAGTGCCCTAGCGGTAACTAGCACAGATACGCAGTATTTT. This gives the protein CASSALAVTSTDTQYF.

The chain employs TRBV9 and TRBJ2-1; TRBD2 matches at 11 bases. The CDR3 is made up of 14 amino acids. Germline V gene sequence: CDR1 SGDLS, CDR2 YYNGEE. V gave up 4 bases and J gave up 7 bases; unmatched junction bases: 4. Here the CDR3 reads CASSLSGGDNEQFF. CDR3 bases: TGTGCCAGCAGCCTTAGCGGGGGGGATAATGAGCAGTTCTTC.